Listed here is a single TCR beta chain. Trimming removed 4 bases at V and 2 bases at J, with 14 bases between. From germline, CDR1 is LNHDA and CDR2 SQIVND (reference sequence). CDR3 length: 16 amino acids. From RNA transcripts, TCR beta CDR3 regions were amplified. HTBI primers were employed in a first-round RT-PCR of the TCR CDR3. TCRdb called the multiplex PCR reads again in MiXCR, with one record for every CDR3 protein. The table records over 700,000 distinct CDR3 sequences, around 19% of them present only once. The data were taken from a study of T cells in Graves' hyperthyroidism and ophthalmopathy.

This TCR came from a woman aged 50 to 65 with Graves' hyperthyroidism that later progressed to Graves' ophthalmopathy. Sequenced sample: blood. The rearrangement uses TRBV19 and TRBJ1-4; no clear D gene. The CDR3 sequence: CASSTPSGSTNEKLFF. DNA for the CDR3: TGTGCCAGTAGTACCCCATCGGGGTCGACTAATGAAAAACTGTTTTTT.